This T cell receptor beta chain was identified during a study of PD-1 blockade in classical Hodgkin lymphoma. Each of the patients experienced relapse following autologous stem cell transplantation, and their brentuximab vedotin exposure differed. CDR1 is MNHNY, CDR2 SVGAGI, per germline (reference sequence). Trimming pared 6 bases from V and 6 bases from J, leaving 17 bases between. The CDR3 loop spans 15 amino acids. TCRdb's table, derived via immunoSEQ multiplex PCR, lists solely in-frame clones and lacks some. In the table there are 25,000 to 30,000 clones, approximately 70% of which are singletons.

The TCR comes from a human donor with classical Hodgkin lymphoma. V and J are TRBV6-6 and TRBJ2-2; perhaps TRBD2 as D (7 bases). This specimen consisted of peripheral blood mononuclear cells (PBMCs), obtained before the second cycle of nivolumab. The CDR3 DNA reads as TGTGCCAGCAGCCTACGACCGGGGGGCTCCGGGGAGCTGTTTTTT. Translating it yields CASSLRPGGSGELFF.